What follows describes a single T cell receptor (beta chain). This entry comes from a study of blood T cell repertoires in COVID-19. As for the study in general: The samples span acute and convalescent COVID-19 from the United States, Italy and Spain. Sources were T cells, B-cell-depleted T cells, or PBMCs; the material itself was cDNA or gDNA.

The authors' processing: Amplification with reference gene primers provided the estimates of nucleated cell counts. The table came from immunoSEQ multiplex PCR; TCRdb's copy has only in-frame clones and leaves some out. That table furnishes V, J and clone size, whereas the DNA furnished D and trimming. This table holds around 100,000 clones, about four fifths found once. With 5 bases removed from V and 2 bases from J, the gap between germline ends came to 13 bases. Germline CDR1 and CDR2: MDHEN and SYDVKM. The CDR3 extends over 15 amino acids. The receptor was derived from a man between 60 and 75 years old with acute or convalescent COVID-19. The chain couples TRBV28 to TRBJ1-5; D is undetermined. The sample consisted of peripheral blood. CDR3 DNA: TGTGCCAGCAGTCCTTTGGGCATTGGCAATCAGCCCCAGCATTTT. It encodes CASSPLGIGNQPQHF.